This is a list of T cell receptor beta chains from one sample in a study of T cells in Graves' hyperthyroidism and ophthalmopathy. TCRdb reprocessed the multiplex PCR reads via MiXCR and lists one record per CDR3 protein. The sample yields around 700,000 distinct CDR3 sequences, 15% to 20% seen once. The specimen sequenced was blood. All receptors derive from a woman aged 50 to 60 with Graves' hyperthyroidism that later progressed to Graves' ophthalmopathy. Both conserved end residues are part of each CDR3. Each record gives: J gene, clone size, D gene, V gene, CDR3 DNA, CDR3 protein. The D gene is left open where the match is weak. Only part of the rows carry a size: once, few, many, or a class if the clone is expanded.

>TRBJ1-4|NA|NA|TRBV5-1
TGCGCCAGTTCCCTGCGGACAGAGGATGAAAAACTGTTTTTT
CASSLRTEDEKLFF
>TRBJ1-6|NA|TRBD1|TRBV5-4
TGTGCCAGCACCAGACAGGGGACCCCTTCACCCCTCCACTTT
CASTRQGTPSPLHF
>TRBJ2-5|NA|TRBD1|TRBV20-1
TGCAGTGCTAGAGTTAAGGACAGGAATAAAGAGACCCAGTACTTC
CSARVKDRNKETQYF
>TRBJ2-7|many|TRBD1|TRBV2
TGTGCCAGCAGGGACAGGGGTTCAAGCGAGCAGTACTTC
CASRDRGSSEQYF
>TRBJ2-2|NA|NA|TRBV29-1
TGCAGCGTCCTGGGACACGCGTACGGGGAGGAGCGCTCGAACACCGGGGAGCTGTTTTTT
CSVLGHAYGEERSNTGELFF
>TRBJ2-1|few|NA|TRBV18
TGTGCCAGCTCACAGGGTTTCGGGGAGCAGTTCTTC
CASSQGFGEQFF
>TRBJ2-5|many|NA|TRBV4-2
TGTGCCAGCAGCCAAGATTGGAGCGGGCGGCAGACCCAGTACTTC
CASSQDWSGRQTQYF
>TRBJ2-1|NA|NA|TRBV27
TGTGCCAGCAGTGGGGGAAGGAACTATGAGCAGTTCTTC
CASSGGRNYEQFF
>TRBJ1-5|NA|NA|TRBV19
TGTACCAGTAGTATTGGAGGGTTGTCGCCCCAGCATTTT
CTSSIGGLSPQHF
>TRBJ2-7|NA|NA|TRBV5-1
TGCGCCAGCAGCCCGAACGCGGGGAGCTCCTACGAGCAGTACTTC
CASSPNAGSSYEQYF
>TRBJ2-1|many|NA|TRBV7-9
TGTGCCAGCATCTCAGGGAGTCTGTATGAGCAGTTCTTC
CASISGSLYEQFF
>TRBJ2-5|NA|NA|TRBV7-6
TGTGCCAGCAGCTCCGATTGGGGACAAGAGACCCAGTACTTC
CASSSDWGQETQYF
>TRBJ1-1|few|NA|TRBV20-1
TGCAGTGCTAGAGGGAACCCTGAAGCTTTCTTT
CSARGNPEAFF
>TRBJ1-5|NA|NA|TRBV24-1
TGTGCCACCAGTGATGCGGGGTTTAGCAATCAGCCCCAGCATTTT
CATSDAGFSNQPQHF
>TRBJ2-1|many|NA|TRBV2
TGTGCCAGCAGCCTAGGGATCTACAATGAGCAGTTCTTC
CASSLGIYNEQFF
>TRBJ1-1|many|TRBD1|TRBV10-3
TGTGCCATCAGGGGGACAGCGATTAACACTGAAGCTTTCTTT
CAIRGTAINTEAFF
>TRBJ1-6|NA|NA|TRBV7-9
TGTGCCAGCAGCCGCTATAATTCACCCCTCCACTTT
CASSRYNSPLHF
>TRBJ2-1|few|NA|TRBV10-2
TGCACAGTCCAGGGGAATTCTTACAATGAGCAGTTCTTC
CTVQGNSYNEQFF
>TRBJ2-1|NA|TRBD2|TRBV20-1
TGCAGTGCTAGGGGGACTAGCCGCTACAATGAGCAGTTCTTC
CSARGTSRYNEQFF
>TRBJ2-1|NA|NA|TRBV20-1
TGCAGTGCTAGAGCTGGAGGACAAGCCTACAATGAGCAGTTCTTC
CSARAGGQAYNEQFF
>TRBJ1-5|many|NA|TRBV9
TGTGCCAGCAGCGTAGCAGGGGGCAATCAGCCCCAGCATTTT
CASSVAGGNQPQHF
>TRBJ2-1|NA|TRBD2|TRBV14
TGTGCCAGCAGCCAAGATCTCCCTCGAGCGGGGGGCGGGAATGAGCAGTTCTTC
CASSQDLPRAGGGNEQFF
>TRBJ2-1|many|TRBD2|TRBV7-2
TGTGCCAGCAGCCGAGGCGGGGGGTACAATGAGCAGTTCTTC
CASSRGGGYNEQFF
>TRBJ1-5|few|TRBD1|TRBV27
TGTGCCAGCAGGTCAGGGGGCGGGAAAAATCAGCCCCAGCATTTT
CASRSGGGKNQPQHF
>TRBJ1-1|many|TRBD1|TRBV9
TGTGCCAGCAGGTCAACAGGGGACACTGAAGCTTTCTTT
CASRSTGDTEAFF
>TRBJ1-6|NA|TRBD1|TRBV6-1
TGTGCCAGCAGGAACAGGGGGCAGCCACCCCTCCACTTT
CASRNRGQPPLHF
>TRBJ2-4|many|NA|TRBV11-2
TGTGCCAGCAGCTTAGGGGGGACTCTAGGAAACATTCAGTACTTC
CASSLGGTLGNIQYF
>TRBJ2-3|NA|NA|TRBV6-2/TRBV6-3
TGTGCCAGCAGGCCGAACGGGCACTGCACAGATACGCAGTATTTT
CASRPNGHCTDTQYF
>TRBJ2-5|NA|NA|TRBV6-1
TGTGCCAGCAGTGAATTTGGGGGTCTCCAAGAGACCCAGTACTTC
CASSEFGGLQETQYF
>TRBJ1-5|NA|NA|TRBV7-9
TGTGCCAGCAGTTTGGCCTCCGACGGCAATCAGCCCCAGCATTTT
CASSLASDGNQPQHF
>TRBJ1-5|many|NA|TRBV3-1
TGTGCCAGCAGCCATGGGTTGGTTAGCAATCAGCCCCAGCATTTT
CASSHGLVSNQPQHF
>TRBJ2-7|many|NA|TRBV3-1
TGTGCCAGCAGCCAATTTCTTCTGGGCTACGAGCAGTACTTC
CASSQFLLGYEQYF
>TRBJ2-7|many|NA|TRBV6-6
TGTGCCAGCAGTTACTTTAGGGGTTACGAGCAGTACTTC
CASSYFRGYEQYF
>TRBJ2-5|many|NA|TRBV27
TGTGCCAGCAGTTTATCTACCGCGGACTATCAGCAGACCCAGTACTTC
CASSLSTADYQQTQYF
>TRBJ2-7|many|NA|TRBV5-1
TGCGCCAGCAGAATTGGCTACCGGGACACACGATCCTACGAGCAGTACTTC
CASRIGYRDTRSYEQYF